This T cell receptor beta chain was retrieved from a study of T cell responses to AZD1222 COVID-19 vaccine. Germline V gene sequence: CDR1 LNHDA, CDR2 SQIVND (reference sequence). The ends were cut back, 4 bases at V and 1 base at J, with 13 bases in the middle. The CDR3 sequence is 15 residues long. The table came from immunoSEQ multiplex PCR; TCRdb's copy has only in-frame clones and leaves some out. The data show some 150,000 clones, approximately 83% seen once. Sequenced here: peripheral blood, sampled on day 0 of AZD1222 vaccination. The chain combines TRBV19 with TRBJ1-1; TRBD1 might be the D (6 bases). The TCR was taken from an adult in good health. The CDR3 sequence: CASSTATGSNTEAFF. The CDR3 DNA reads TGTGCCAGTAGTACCGCGACAGGTTCGAACACTGAAGCTTTCTTT. Looking up the rest from reference TRBV19 and TRBJ1-1 gives the full variable domain: DGGITQSPKYLFRKEGQNVTLSCEQNLNHDAMYWYRQDPGQGLRLIYYSQIVNDFQKGDIAEGYSVSREKKESFPLTVTSAQKNPTAFYLCASSTATGSNTEAFFGQGTRLTVV.